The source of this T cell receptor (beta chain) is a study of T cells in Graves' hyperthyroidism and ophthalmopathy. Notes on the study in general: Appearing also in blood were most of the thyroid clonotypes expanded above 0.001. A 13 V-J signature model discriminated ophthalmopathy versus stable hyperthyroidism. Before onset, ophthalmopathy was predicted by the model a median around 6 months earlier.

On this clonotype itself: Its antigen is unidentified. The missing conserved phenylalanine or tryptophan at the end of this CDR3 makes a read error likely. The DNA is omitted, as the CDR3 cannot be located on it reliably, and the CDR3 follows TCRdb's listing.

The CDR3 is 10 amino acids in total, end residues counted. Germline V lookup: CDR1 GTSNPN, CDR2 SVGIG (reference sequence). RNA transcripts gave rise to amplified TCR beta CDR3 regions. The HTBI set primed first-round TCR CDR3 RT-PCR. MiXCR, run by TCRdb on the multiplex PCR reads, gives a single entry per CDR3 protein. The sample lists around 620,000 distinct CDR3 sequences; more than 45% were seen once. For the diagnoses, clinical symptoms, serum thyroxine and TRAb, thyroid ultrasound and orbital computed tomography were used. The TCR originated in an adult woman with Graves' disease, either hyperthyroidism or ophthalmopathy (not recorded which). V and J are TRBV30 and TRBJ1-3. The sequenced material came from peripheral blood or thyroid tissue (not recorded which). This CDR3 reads CAWSALAEDT.